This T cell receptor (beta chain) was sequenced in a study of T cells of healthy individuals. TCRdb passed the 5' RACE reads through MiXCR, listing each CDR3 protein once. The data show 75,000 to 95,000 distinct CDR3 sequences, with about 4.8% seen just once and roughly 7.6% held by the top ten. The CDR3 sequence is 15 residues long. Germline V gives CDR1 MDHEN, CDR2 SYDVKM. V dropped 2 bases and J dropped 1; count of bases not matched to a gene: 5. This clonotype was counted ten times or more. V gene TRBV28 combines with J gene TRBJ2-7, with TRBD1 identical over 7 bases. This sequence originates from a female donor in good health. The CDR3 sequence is CASSLKPGGSYEQYF. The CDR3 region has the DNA TGTGCCAGCAGTTTAAAACCAGGGGGTTCCTACGAGCAGTACTTC.